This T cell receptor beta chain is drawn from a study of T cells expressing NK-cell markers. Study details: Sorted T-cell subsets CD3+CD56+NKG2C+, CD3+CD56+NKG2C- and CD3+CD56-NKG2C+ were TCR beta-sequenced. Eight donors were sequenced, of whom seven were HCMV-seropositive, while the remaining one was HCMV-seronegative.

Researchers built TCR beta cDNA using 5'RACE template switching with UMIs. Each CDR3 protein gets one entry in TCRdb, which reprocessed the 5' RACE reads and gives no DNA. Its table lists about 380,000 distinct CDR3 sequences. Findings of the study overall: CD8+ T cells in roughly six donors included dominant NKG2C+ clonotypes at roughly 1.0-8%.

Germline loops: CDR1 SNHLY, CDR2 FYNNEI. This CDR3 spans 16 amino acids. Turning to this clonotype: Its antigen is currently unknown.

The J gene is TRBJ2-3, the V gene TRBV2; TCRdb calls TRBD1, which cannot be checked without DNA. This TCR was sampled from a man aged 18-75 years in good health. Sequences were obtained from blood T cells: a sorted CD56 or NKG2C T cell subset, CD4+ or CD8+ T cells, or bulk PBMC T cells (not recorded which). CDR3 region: CASMMTGTGDQDTQYF.